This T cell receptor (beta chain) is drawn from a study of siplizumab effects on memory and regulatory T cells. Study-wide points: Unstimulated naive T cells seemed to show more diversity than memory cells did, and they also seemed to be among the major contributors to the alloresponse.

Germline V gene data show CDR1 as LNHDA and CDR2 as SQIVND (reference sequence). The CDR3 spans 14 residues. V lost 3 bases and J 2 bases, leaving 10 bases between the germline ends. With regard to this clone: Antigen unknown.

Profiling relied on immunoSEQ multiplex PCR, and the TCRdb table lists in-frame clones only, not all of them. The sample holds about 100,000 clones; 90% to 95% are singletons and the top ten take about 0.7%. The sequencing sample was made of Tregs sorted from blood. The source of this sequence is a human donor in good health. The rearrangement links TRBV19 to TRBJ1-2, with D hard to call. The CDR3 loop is CASSIAHDNYGYTF. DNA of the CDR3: TGTGCCAGTAGTATCGCCCACGACAACTATGGCTACACCTTC.